This is a list of T cell receptor beta chains from one sample in a study of T-cell reconstitution after alpha-beta-depleted transplantation in children. TCRdb reprocessed the PCR reads with MiXCR, giving one entry per CDR3 protein. The sample lists hundreds of thousands of distinct CDR3 sequences, about 12% occurring once. The source was PBMCs, collected before TCRalphabeta/CD19-depleted stem cell transplant. Receptors were obtained from a girl aged 2 to 9 with congenital amegakaryocytic thrombocytopenia, due to receive a stem cell transplant. Each CDR3 is given with its conserved first and last residue. Fields, in order: clone size, V gene, D gene, J gene, CDR3 length, CDR3 protein, CDR3 DNA. D genes are given only for firm matches. The listing skips clone size in some rows; elsewhere it reads once, few, many or a size class.

many	TRBV20-1	NA	TRBJ2-7	16	CSASLSHYKNSYEQYF	TGCAGTGCTAGTCTATCCCACTATAAGAACTCCTACGAGCAGTACTTC
NA	TRBV5-1	NA	TRBJ2-5	13	CASSSLEQETQYF	TGCGCCAGCAGCTCCCTGGAACAAGAGACCCAGTACTTC
few	TRBV5-1	TRBD2	TRBJ2-5	17	CASSLGWTSGNQETQYF	TGCGCCAGCAGCTTGGGATGGACTAGCGGGAACCAAGAGACCCAGTACTTC
NA	TRBV29-1	TRBD2	TRBJ2-7	13	CSVDLAGGYEQYF	TGCAGCGTTGATCTAGCGGGAGGCTACGAGCAGTACTTC
many	TRBV29-1	NA	TRBJ1-2	13	CSVEDTDDHGYTF	TGCAGCGTTGAAGACACAGACGACCATGGCTACACCTTC
few	TRBV4-1	TRBD2	TRBJ2-2	14	CASSSLTSIGELFF	TGCGCCAGCAGCTCTCTGACTAGCATCGGGGAGCTGTTTTTT
NA	TRBV5-1	TRBD2	TRBJ2-1	15	CASAAGTRGNNEQFF	TGCGCCAGCGCTGCCGGGACTAGGGGTAACAATGAGCAGTTCTTC
few	TRBV5-1	NA	TRBJ2-1	14	CASSPQDSYNEQFF	TGCGCCAGCAGCCCCCAGGACAGCTACAATGAGCAGTTCTTC
NA	TRBV7-8	NA	TRBJ1-2	13	CASSKEGGYGYTF	TGTGCCAGCAGCAAAGAGGGGGGCTATGGCTACACCTTC
many	TRBV12-3/TRBV12-4	NA	TRBJ2-1	13	CASRRDPYNEQFF	TGTGCCAGCAGACGGGATCCCTACAATGAGCAGTTCTTC
many	TRBV4-2	NA	TRBJ2-1	14	CASSQGDNYNEQFF	TGTGCCAGCAGCCAAGGGGACAACTACAATGAGCAGTTCTTC
few	TRBV5-1	NA	TRBJ1-1	15	CASSSRLQGNTEAFF	TGCGCCAGCAGCTCACGACTACAGGGGAACACTGAAGCTTTCTTT
NA	TRBV20-1	NA	TRBJ1-5	20	CSARSVGGPLTLYSNQPQHF	TGCAGTGCTAGGAGCGTCGGGGGGCCCCTTACGCTTTATAGCAATCAGCCCCAGCATTTT
many	TRBV2	NA	TRBJ2-1	13	CASSVAIYNEQFF	TGTGCCAGCAGTGTCGCTATTTACAATGAGCAGTTCTTC
NA	TRBV2	NA	TRBJ1-1	14	CASRPPGGETEAFF	TGTGCCAGCAGGCCGCCGGGAGGGGAGACTGAAGCTTTCTTT
few	TRBV7-7	NA	TRBJ2-6	17	CASNTGTHTSGANVLTF	TGTGCCAGCAACACCGGGACACACACCTCTGGGGCCAACGTCCTGACTTTC
few	TRBV7-3	NA	TRBJ2-2	13	CASSRDGSGELFF	TGTGCCAGCAGCCGCGACGGGTCCGGGGAGCTGTTTTTT
many	TRBV20-1	NA	TRBJ2-1	14	CSARGRVGYNEQFF	TGCAGTGCGAGAGGCAGGGTAGGGTACAATGAGCAGTTCTTC
few	TRBV7-9	NA	TRBJ1-3	13	CASSPTSGNTIYF	TGTGCCAGCAGCCCCACCTCTGGAAACACCATATATTTT
many	TRBV5-1	NA	TRBJ2-6	16	CASSLVSVAGANVLTF	TGCGCCAGCAGCTTGGTATCGGTGGCTGGGGCCAACGTCCTGACTTTC
NA	TRBV25-1	NA	TRBJ2-1	10	CASGDHEQFF	TGTGCCAGCGGTGACCATGAGCAGTTCTTC
NA	TRBV10-2	TRBD1	TRBJ2-2	13	CASCVRGIGELFF	TGCGCCAGTTGCGTCAGGGGGATCGGGGAGCTGTTTTTT
many	TRBV20-1	NA	TRBJ2-5	12	CSATDRLETQYF	TGCAGTGCCACCGACAGGTTGGAGACCCAGTACTTC
NA	TRBV19	TRBD2	TRBJ2-1	17	CASSNRTSRKTNNEQFF	TGTGCCAGTAGTAACCGGACTAGCAGAAAAACTAACAATGAGCAGTTCTTC
few	TRBV30	NA	TRBJ2-5	16	CAWSKRGPELQETQYF	TGTGCCTGGAGTAAACGAGGGCCGGAATTGCAAGAGACCCAGTACTTC
few	TRBV15	NA	TRBJ2-7	12	CATSRDSGRQYF	TGTGCCACCAGCAGAGACTCAGGGCGGCAGTACTTC
few	TRBV21-1	NA	TRBJ1-5	16	CASSSLFTGLNQPQHF	TGTGCCAGCAGCTCCCTGTTTACAGGTCTCAATCAGCCCCAGCATTTT
many	TRBV20-1	TRBD2	TRBJ2-1	16	CSARTSGGSSYNEQFF	TGCAGTGCGCGGACTAGCGGGGGCAGCTCCTACAATGAGCAGTTCTTC
few	TRBV20-1	NA	TRBJ2-1	14	CSASLAGSYNEQFF	TGCAGTGCTAGTTTGGCGGGCTCCTACAATGAGCAGTTCTTC
many	TRBV12-3/TRBV12-4	TRBD2	TRBJ2-7	15	CASSSSGRWDYEQYF	TGTGCCAGCAGTTCAAGCGGGAGGTGGGACTACGAGCAGTACTTC
NA	TRBV28	TRBD2	TRBJ2-7	15	CASSLVGLGTYEQYF	TGTGCCAGCAGTTTAGTGGGACTAGGTACCTACGAGCAGTACTTC
few	TRBV7-6	TRBD1	TRBJ2-2	18	CASSGPHGTVTDTGELFF	TGTGCCAGCAGCGGTCCGCACGGGACAGTTACGGACACCGGGGAGCTGTTTTTT
many	TRBV20-1	TRBD2	TRBJ2-7	12	CSPPTSGYEQYF	TGCAGTCCCCCGACTAGCGGCTACGAGCAGTACTTC
few	TRBV4-1	NA	TRBJ2-1	15	CASSLNSVAYNEQFF	TGCGCCAGCAGCCTGAACAGTGTGGCCTACAATGAGCAGTTCTTC
NA	TRBV7-8	NA	TRBJ2-2	17	CASSLSNRASNTGELFF	TGTGCCAGCAGCCTCTCGAACAGGGCTTCGAACACCGGGGAGCTGTTTTTT
many	TRBV7-9	NA	TRBJ1-3	15	CASSLAAVLGNTIYF	TGTGCCAGCAGCTTAGCGGCAGTCCTAGGAAACACCATATATTTT
NA	TRBV15	NA	TRBJ1-2	9	CATEYGYTF	TGTGCCACCGAGTATGGCTACACCTTC
NA	TRBV5-1	TRBD1	TRBJ2-2	16	CASSYLTGAATGELFF	TGCGCCAGCAGCTACTTAACAGGGGCCGCCACCGGGGAGCTGTTTTTT
many	TRBV20-1	NA	TRBJ2-2	13	CSARHRGTGELFF	TGCAGTGCTAGACACAGAGGAACCGGGGAGCTGTTTTTT
many	TRBV27	TRBD2	TRBJ2-1	19	CASSLSPLLAGESYNEQFF	TGTGCCAGCAGTTTATCCCCGCTACTAGCGGGAGAATCCTACAATGAGCAGTTCTTC
many	TRBV5-1	TRBD1	TRBJ2-6	16	CASSLTGAIGANVLTF	TGCGCCAGCAGTTTGACAGGGGCCATTGGGGCCAACGTCCTGACTTTC
NA	TRBV12-5	TRBD1	TRBJ2-1	15	CASGHLDRGRNEQFF	TGTGCTAGTGGCCACCTGGACAGGGGGAGGAATGAGCAGTTCTTC
few	TRBV7-6	NA	TRBJ2-7	14	CASSLGGFFSEQYF	TGTGCCAGCAGCTTAGGGGGGTTTTTCTCCGAGCAGTACTTC
NA	TRBV6-2/TRBV6-3	NA	TRBJ2-3	14	CASPRDCLTDTQYF	TGTGCCAGCCCGAGGGACTGCCTCACAGATACGCAGTATTTT
NA	TRBV20-1	TRBD2	TRBJ2-1	16	CSARRTLAAAYNEQFF	TGCAGTGCTAGGAGGACCCTAGCGGCTGCGTACAATGAGCAGTTCTTC
many	TRBV7-8	NA	TRBJ1-5	15	CASSLGRDSNQPQHF	TGTGCCAGCAGCTTAGGACGGGATAGCAATCAGCCCCAGCATTTT
many	TRBV27	NA	TRBJ2-1	15	CASSGGYSFYNEQFF	TGTGCCAGCAGTGGGGGGTACTCGTTTTACAATGAGCAGTTCTTC
many	TRBV29-1	NA	TRBJ2-6	15	CSVESQVSGANVLTF	TGCAGCGTTGAAAGCCAAGTTTCTGGGGCCAACGTCCTGACTTTC
NA	TRBV28	NA	TRBJ2-5	13	CASSLTLDRTQYF	TGTGCCAGCAGTTTAACCCTTGACAGGACCCAGTACTTC
many	TRBV12-3/TRBV12-4	NA	TRBJ2-3	14	CASSLESKLDTQYF	TGTGCCAGCAGTTTGGAGTCGAAACTGGATACGCAGTATTTT
NA	TRBV23-1	NA	TRBJ2-7	11	CASSPAHEQYF	TGCGCCAGCAGTCCCGCCCACGAGCAGTACTTC
few	TRBV3-1	NA	TRBJ1-5	17	CASSQGPPAVSNQPQHF	TGTGCCAGCAGCCAAGGGCCTCCCGCGGTGAGCAATCAGCCCCAGCATTTT
few	TRBV12-3/TRBV12-4	NA	TRBJ1-1	14	CASSLGPQRSEAFF	TGTGCCAGCAGTTTAGGACCCCAAAGGTCTGAAGCTTTCTTT
NA	TRBV7-9	NA	TRBJ2-1	16	CASSLANLGTRNEQFF	TGTGCCAGCAGCTTAGCGAATTTGGGGACACGCAATGAGCAGTTCTTC